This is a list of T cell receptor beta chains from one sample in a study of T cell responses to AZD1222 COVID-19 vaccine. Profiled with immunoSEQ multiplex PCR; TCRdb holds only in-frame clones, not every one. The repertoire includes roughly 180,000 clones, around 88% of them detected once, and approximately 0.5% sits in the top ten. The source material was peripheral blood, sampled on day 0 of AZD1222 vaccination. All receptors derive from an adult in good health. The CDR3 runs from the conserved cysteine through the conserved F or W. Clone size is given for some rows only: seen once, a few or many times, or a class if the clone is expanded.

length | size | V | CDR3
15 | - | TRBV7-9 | CASSFRTSGEETQYF
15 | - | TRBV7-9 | CASSLGGGMSEKLFF
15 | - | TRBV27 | CASSLLVGGPGELFF
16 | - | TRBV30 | CAWSAAIGQQTYEQYF
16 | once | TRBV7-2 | CASSLADRGLGEKLFF
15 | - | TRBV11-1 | CASSPDSVNTGELFF
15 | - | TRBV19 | CASSYSGGNYNEQFF
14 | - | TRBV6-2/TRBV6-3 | CASSYDPKLNEQFF
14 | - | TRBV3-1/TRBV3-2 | CASSQGQGRGGYTF
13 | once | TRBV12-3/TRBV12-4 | CASIRTNRDTQYF
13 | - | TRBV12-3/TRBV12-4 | CASSGRGGSPLHF
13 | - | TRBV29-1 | CSVTGAGYTEAFF
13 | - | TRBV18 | CASSLGGTDTQYF
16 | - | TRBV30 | CAWSEGGTGGSTEAFF
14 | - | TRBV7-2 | CASTVGAGNYGYTF
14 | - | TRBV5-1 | CASSLNRGKNIQYF
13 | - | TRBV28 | CASRGTGNQPQHF
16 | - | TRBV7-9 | CASSLITGARISPLHF
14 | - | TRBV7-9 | CASSLIGGMNGYTF
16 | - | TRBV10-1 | CASSESSSGGRNEQFF
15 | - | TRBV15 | CATSPRGATNEKLFF
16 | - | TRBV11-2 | CASSLLRTSNTGELFF
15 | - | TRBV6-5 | CASSYQMNPNYGYTF
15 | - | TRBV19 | CASSIGTRGVYEQYF
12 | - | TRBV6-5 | CASSTGEKTQYF
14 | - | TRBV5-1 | CASSPERVNEKLFF
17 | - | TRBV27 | CASSGIRTGWGNEKLFF
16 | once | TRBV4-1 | CASSQPDRGPNYGYTF
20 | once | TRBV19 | CASSYRGRRGRASSTDTQYF
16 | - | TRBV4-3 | CASSQGGGGGVDTQYF
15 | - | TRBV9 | CASSVGLAGAYEQYF
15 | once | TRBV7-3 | CASSSTDTGANVLTF
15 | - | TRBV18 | CASSPVRVGFNEQFF
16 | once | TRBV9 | CASSVYRGQNTGELFF
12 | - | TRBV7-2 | CASSETGGEQYF
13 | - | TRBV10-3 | CAISVNLIDEQFF
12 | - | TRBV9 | CASSVGANTIYF
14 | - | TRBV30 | CAWRLAGVSYEQYF
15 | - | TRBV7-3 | CASSLRQGLYNEQFF
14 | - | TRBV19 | CASSITGSRTEAFF
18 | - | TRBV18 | CASSLPGTSGALGDTQYF
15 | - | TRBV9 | CASSGVAGGQETQYF
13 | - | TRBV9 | CASSAGTSREQYF
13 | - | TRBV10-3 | CAISERAESGYTF
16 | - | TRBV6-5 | CASSYTTGTGVNEQFF
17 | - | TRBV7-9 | CASSSTGDPYSNQPQHF
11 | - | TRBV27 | CASSLGYEQYF
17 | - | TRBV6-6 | CASSPWTDLLPNTEAFF
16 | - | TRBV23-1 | CASSQLIRGRNQPQHF
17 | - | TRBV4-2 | CASSHGTSGGAQETQYF
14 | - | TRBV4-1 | CASSHPGQGGEQYF